The next 4 T cell receptor beta chains were all read from a single sample in a study of blood T cell repertoires in COVID-19. The assay was immunoSEQ multiplex PCR, and TCRdb's table has in-frame clones only and misses some. The sample holds hundreds of thousands of clones, approximately 89% seen once. Source material: peripheral blood. Receptors originate from a woman aged 55-75 years with acute or convalescent COVID-19.

The table lists this clone with a count of one. This sequence joins TRBV7-9 and TRBJ1-2; maybe TRBD1 (5 bases). CDR3 length equals 14 residues. Per the germline V gene, CDR1 is SEHNR and CDR2 is FQNEAQ (reference sequence). With 1 base removed from V and 6 bases from J, the gap between germline ends came to 12 bases. CDR3 amino acids: CASSLVLPGHGYTF. The CDR3 DNA follows: TGTGCCAGCAGCTTAGTTCTCCCAGGGCATGGCTACACCTTC.

This clone was counted once. The V and J genes are TRBV19 and TRBJ2-4; 8 bases are shared with TRBD1. Germline trimming cut 3 bases from V and 6 bases from J; bases unmatched to any gene: 13. The CDR3 extends over 17 amino acids. CDR1 and CDR2 (germline): LNHDA, SQIVND (reference sequence). CDR3 loop: CASSMWARQGLGNIQYF. Written as DNA, the CDR3 is TGTGCCAGTAGTATGTGGGCCCGACAGGGGCTCGGAAACATTCAGTACTTC.

V usage is TRBV24-1 and J usage is TRBJ2-3; the match to TRBD2 covers 15 bases. Trimming at V came to 4 bases and at J to 9 bases, leaving 10 bases not matched to a gene. The CDR3 covers 17 residues. The germline V gene has CDR1 KGHDR and CDR2 SFDVKD. The CDR3: CATSDPGTSGRIGTQYF. CDR3 in DNA: TGTGCCACCAGTGACCCCGGGACTAGCGGGAGGATTGGCACGCAGTATTTT.

This clone was detected only a few times. This chain joins TRBV28 and TRBJ1-3; 8 bases map to TRBD1. The CDR3 is 19 residues long. V lost 3 bases, J lost 4 bases, and 17 bases stayed unmatched. Germline V gene lookup returns CDR1 MDHEN and CDR2 SYDVKM. The CDR3 bases are TGTGCCAGCAGTTTCCGCCCGCTTTCACCAGGGGGCCCAGGAAACACCATATATTTT. Protein: CASSFRPLSPGGPGNTIYF.